The 3 T cell receptor beta chains below all came from one sample that was sequenced in a study of siplizumab effects on memory and regulatory T cells. Only in-frame clones appear in the TCRdb table, and some are missing; sequencing was by immunoSEQ multiplex PCR. The top ten clones hold 1.3% of a sample with 99,000 or so clones, around 94% of them seen once. What was sequenced was non-Treg CD4+ T cells sorted from blood. The receptors here all came from a human donor in good health.

The rearrangement joins TRBV28 to TRBJ2-1; the match to TRBD2 covers 8 bases. With V trimmed by 1 base and J by 5 bases, 7 bases remained unmatched. Looked up from germline, CDR1 is MDHEN and CDR2 is SYDVKM. The CDR3 runs to 16 residues. This chain's CDR3 is CASSLSGGPSDNEQFF. Here the CDR3 DNA reads TGTGCCAGCAGTTTATCGGGAGGGCCTTCTGACAATGAGCAGTTCTTC.

This chain links TRBV18 with TRBJ2-2; D may be TRBD2 (5 bases). The CDR3 contains 14 residues. The germline V and J ends were trimmed by 3 bases and 4 bases, with 9 bases remaining between them. In germline, CDR1 is KGHSH, CDR2 LQKENI. The CDR3 DNA reads as TGTGCCAGCTCACCCATAACTAGCACCGGGGAGCTGTTTTTT. Translated, it gives CASSPITSTGELFF.

The CDR3 nucleotides are TGCAGCGTGTCGACTAGCGGGAGAAGCTACGAGCAGTACTTC. Translated, it gives CSVSTSGRSYEQYF. The gene calls are TRBV29-1 and TRBJ2-7, with 12 bases that match TRBD2. J was trimmed by 3 bases and V by 6 bases; bases with no gene match: 6. Germline assignment: CDR1 SQVTM and CDR2 ANQGSEA. There are 14 residues in the CDR3.